These 20 T cell receptor beta chains came from one sample sequenced in a study of T-cell reconstitution after alpha-beta-depleted transplantation in children. Unique molecular identifiers were incorporated when the TCRbeta library was constructed. TCRdb redid the calling of the PCR reads with MiXCR, one entry per CDR3 protein. This table holds about 98,000 distinct CDR3 sequences, 23% found once. The sample consisted of PBMCs, taken before TCRalphabeta/CD19-depleted stem cell transplant. These TCRs come from a boy aged 2 to 10 with acute lymphoblastic leukemia, due to receive a stem cell transplant.

This clonotype was counted between two and nine times. This chain connects TRBV5-1 to TRBJ2-2; no clear D. CDR3 length equals 15 residues. Trimming took off 0 bases at V and 0 bases at J, with 6 bases between the two ends. Germline-derived CDR1 and CDR2 are SGHRS and YFSETQ. The CDR3 sequence: CASSLDTTNTGELFF. The CDR3 DNA reads as TGCGCCAGCAGCTTGGATACAACGAACACCGGGGAGCTGTTTTTT.

The V and J genes are TRBV28 and TRBJ2-3, with 12 bases fitting TRBD1. Losses at the gene ends were 6 bases for V and 6 bases for J; bases not matched to a gene: 7. The CDR3 is made up of 15 amino acids. CDR1 and CDR2 (germline): MDHEN, SYDVKM. CDR3 residues: CASSWGDRGLDTQYF. The CDR3 nucleotides are TGTGCCAGCAGCTGGGGGGACAGGGGGCTCGATACGCAGTATTTT.

In its sample, this clonotype was seen a few times. The rearrangement links TRBV24-1 to TRBJ2-1, with D possibly being TRBD1 (5 bases). Trimming removed 5 bases from V and 7 bases from J, with 23 bases in between. CDR1 KGHDR and CDR2 SFDVKD come from the germline V gene. This CDR3 spans 17 amino acids. In nucleotides, the CDR3 is TGTGCCACCAGTGGTCCCAGACAGACCGGTAACTCGAATGAGCAGTTCTTC. Amino acids: CATSGPRQTGNSNEQFF.

By proportion, this clonotype is medium-sized. This rearrangement joins TRBV6-5 to TRBJ2-3; D unresolved. Germline values: CDR1 MNHEY, CDR2 SVGAGI. Trimming left V 8 bases short and J 1 base short, with 13 bases between. This CDR3 region has 14 residues. The chain's CDR3 is CASAGGLGTDTQYF. The CDR3 nucleotides read TGTGCCAGCGCCGGTGGATTGGGCACAGATACGCAGTATTTT.

V is TRBV5-1 and J is TRBJ2-1, with 11 bases that match TRBD1. The CDR3 runs 16 residues. V shed 4 bases, J shed 1 base, and the junction held 4 bases outside the gene matches. CDR1 SGHRS and CDR2 YFSETQ come from the germline V gene. CDR3 amino acids: CASSIGQGASYNEQFF. Written as DNA, the CDR3 is TGCGCCAGCAGCATAGGACAGGGGGCATCCTACAATGAGCAGTTCTTC.

In this sample, this clonotype turned up a few times. The chain has TRBV20-1 and TRBJ2-2; maybe TRBD1 (6 bases). The V gene's germline CDR1 is DFQATT and CDR2 SNEGSKA (reference sequence). CDR3 size: 14 residues. With 4 bases removed from V and 5 bases from J, the gap between germline ends came to 14 bases. DNA of the CDR3: TGCAGTGCTACGGAACCGGGACAAACCGGGGAGCTGTTTTTT. This codes for CSATEPGQTGELFF.

This chain connects TRBV5-1 to TRBJ2-1, with D perhaps TRBD2 (5 bases). Germline V gene sequence: CDR1 SGHRS, CDR2 YFSETQ. The V end was cut by 4 bases, the J end by 5 bases, with 13 bases between. The CDR3 extends over 14 amino acids. The CDR3 protein is CASSQTDGNNEQFF. The CDR3 bases are TGCGCCAGCAGCCAGACTGACGGGAACAATGAGCAGTTCTTC.

In its sample, this clonotype was seen a few times. In nucleotides, the CDR3 is TGTGCCAGCAGCTCGAGTCAGCGGGCCCCCCCGTACAATGAGCAGTTCTTC. Translating gives CASSSSQRAPPYNEQFF. This chain connects TRBV7-2 to TRBJ2-1, with a possible D match to TRBD2 (6 bases). CDR1 and CDR2 from the germline V gene are SGHTA and FQGNSA. The CDR3 extends over 17 amino acids. V was clipped by 4 bases and J by 4 bases, with 20 bases between them.

This clonotype was counted between two and nine times. The chain employs TRBV19 and TRBJ2-5, with a possible D match to TRBD2 (6 bases). The germline gives CDR1 LNHDA, CDR2 SQIVND (reference sequence). The CDR3 spans 13 residues. The V and J ends lost 5 bases and 5 bases respectively, with 12 bases between them. The CDR3 is CASSGSLAETQYF. In DNA, the CDR3 is TGTGCCAGTAGTGGTTCCCTAGCGGAGACCCAGTACTTC.

The rearrangement joins TRBV20-1 to TRBJ1-4; 7 bases match TRBD1. This CDR3 region has 15 residues. V was pared by 6 bases and J by 7 bases, with 14 bases of the junction left unmatched. Germline CDR1 reads DFQATT; CDR2 reads SNEGSKA (reference sequence). The CDR3 nucleotides read TGCAGTGCCGGAGGGGCCCAGGGGGGAGTTGAAAAACTGTTTTTT. Protein: CSAGGAQGGVEKLFF.

The rearrangement uses TRBV5-1 and TRBJ1-1; perhaps TRBD1 as D (5 bases). The V end was cut by 3 bases, the J end by 4 bases, with 10 bases between. This CDR3 has 13 amino acids. The V gene's germline CDR1 is SGHRS and CDR2 YFSETQ. The CDR3 loop is CASSWGVGTEAFF. CDR3 nucleotide sequence: TGCGCCAGCAGCTGGGGGGTGGGCACTGAAGCTTTCTTT.

The chain joins TRBV6-2 or TRBV6-3 to TRBJ1-5; TRBD1 matches 8 bases. Germline assignment: CDR1 MNHEY and CDR2 SVGEGT. This CDR3 spans 21 amino acids. With 6 bases clipped from V and 0 bases from J, the junction kept 22 bases outside the gene matches. The chain's CDR3 is CASSLQGARGGPAYSNQPQHF. The CDR3 DNA is TGTGCCAGCAGCCTCCAGGGGGCGCGAGGGGGTCCCGCTTATAGCAATCAGCCCCAGCATTTT.

Only a few counts were recorded for this clonotype. The rearrangement links TRBV5-6 to TRBJ2-2; the D call may be TRBD1 or TRBD2 (6 bases each). Trimming removed 3 bases from V and 2 bases from J, with 8 bases in between. The CDR3 totals 14 residues. CDR1 is SGHDT and CDR2 is YYEEEE in the germline V gene. In DNA, the CDR3 is TGTGCCAGCAGCTGGGGGGCTAACACCGGGGAGCTGTTTTTT. Translated, it gives CASSWGANTGELFF.

This sequence joins TRBV7-2 and TRBJ2-7; tentatively, D is TRBD2 (6 bases). Trimming cost V 5 bases and J 4 bases, with 18 bases left between them. The CDR3 loop spans 15 amino acids. CDR1 is SGHTA and CDR2 is FQGNSA in the germline V gene. CDR3 in amino acids: CASSLGSGSQYEQYF. The CDR3 coding sequence is TGTGCCAGCAGCCTCGGTTCCGGGAGTCAGTACGAGCAGTACTTC.

This chain uses TRBV11-1 with TRBJ2-2; TRBD2 agrees at 7 bases. CDR1 is SGHAT and CDR2 is FQDESV in the germline V gene (reference sequence). V trimming: 4 bases; J trimming: 3 bases; junction bases outside the gene matches: 20. This CDR3 has 20 amino acids. CDR3 amino acids: CASSSNRAGDRAIYTGELFF. In DNA form, the CDR3 reads TGTGCCAGCAGCTCCAATCGCGCGGGAGATCGGGCAATCTACACCGGGGAGCTGTTTTTT.

Many counts were recorded for this clonotype. The chain uses TRBV24-1 and TRBJ2-5; 7 bases agree with TRBD1. Germline V gene sequence: CDR1 KGHDR, CDR2 SFDVKD. V lost 4 bases, J lost 3 bases, and 7 bases stayed unmatched. The CDR3 has 15 residues. The CDR3 DNA reads TGTGCCACCAGTGAACCGGGACAGAGCAAAGAGACCCAGTACTTC. Protein sequence: CATSEPGQSKETQYF.

This clonotype was seen ten or more times. This chain joins TRBV12-3 or TRBV12-4 and TRBJ1-1, with D uncertain. This CDR3 is built from 14 residues. Trimming left V 2 bases short and J 1 base short, with 8 bases between. CDR3 DNA: TGTGCCAGCAGTTTATTACGGGAGAACACTGAAGCTTTCTTT. Translating gives CASSLLRENTEAFF.

The chain combines TRBV12-3 or TRBV12-4 with TRBJ1-5; D perhaps matches TRBD1 (6 bases). Trimming shortened V by 6 bases and J by 6 bases, and 12 bases separated the two germline ends. CDR3 length: 13 amino acids. The CDR3 sequence: CASSHLRGQPQHF. Written as DNA, the CDR3 is TGTGCCAGCAGCCATCTCAGGGGTCAGCCCCAGCATTTT.

Only a few counts were recorded for this clonotype. The chain joins TRBV3-1 to TRBJ2-1, with D hard to call. CDR1 is LGHDT and CDR2 is YNNKEL in the germline V gene (reference sequence). Trimming left V 1 base short and J 4 bases short, with 8 bases between. The CDR3 runs 14 residues. The CDR3 bases are TGTGCCAGCAGCCAAGCCGGGCCTTACAATGAGCAGTTCTTC. This codes for CASSQAGPYNEQFF.

This clonotype was observed a few times. The rearrangement links TRBV28 to TRBJ1-1; D remains ambiguous. V was pared by 7 bases and J by 4 bases, with 7 bases between. CDR1 is MDHEN and CDR2 is SYDVKM in the germline V gene. The CDR3 totals 11 residues. The CDR3, as DNA: TGTGCCAGCACCCACTCCACTGAAGCTTTCTTT. It is translated as CASTHSTEAFF.